A selection of T cell receptor beta chains follows, all from one sample in a study of response to subunit inactivated influenza vaccine. MiXCR was run by TCRdb on the RT-PCR reads, yielding one entry per CDR3 protein. The table includes roughly 160,000 distinct CDR3 sequences, approximately 10% detected once. This specimen was non-naive T cells sorted from PBMCs, taken around seven weeks after vaccination. The receptors stem from a man in his forties or fifties who received an inactivated influenza vaccine. Both conserved end residues are part of each CDR3. The D gene is left open where the match is weak. Some rows mark clone size as missing; the rest say once, few, many or name a class of expanded clone.

J gene	D gene	clone size	V gene	CDR3 protein	CDR3 DNA
TRBJ2-2	TRBD1	few	TRBV5-1	CASSLDSTGDTGELFF	TGCGCCAGCAGCCTCGACAGTACAGGGGACACCGGGGAGCTGTTTTTT
TRBJ2-3	.	.	TRBV7-2	CASSLVGSGTDTQYF	TGTGCCAGCAGCTTAGTCGGGAGCGGCACAGATACGCAGTATTTT
TRBJ2-7	TRBD2	many	TRBV3-1	CASRSTSGSYEQYF	TGTGCCAGCAGGTCGACTAGCGGGAGCTACGAGCAGTACTTC
TRBJ2-2	.	few	TRBV12-3/TRBV12-4	CASSYDSPGELFF	TGTGCCAGCAGTTACGACAGTCCCGGGGAGCTGTTTTTT
TRBJ1-1	.	many	TRBV6-5	CASSYSIAQLNTEAFF	TGTGCCAGCAGTTACTCGATCGCCCAGTTGAACACTGAAGCTTTCTTT
TRBJ1-6	.	.	TRBV6-2/TRBV6-3	CASSGQETRNSPLHF	TGTGCCAGCAGTGGTCAGGAGACAAGGAATTCACCCCTCCACTTT
TRBJ2-7	TRBD2	.	TRBV6-2/TRBV6-3	CASSYSNPVTSGRRGSYEQYF	TGTGCCAGCAGTTACTCGAATCCAGTCACTAGCGGGAGAAGAGGTTCGTACGAGCAGTACTTC
TRBJ2-1	.	many	TRBV2	CASSVGPDNEQFF	TGTGCCAGCAGTGTGGGACCTGACAATGAGCAGTTCTTC
TRBJ2-3	.	once	TRBV6-5	CASSYEWGGLADTQYF	TGTGCCAGCAGTTACGAATGGGGAGGACTCGCAGATACGCAGTATTTT
TRBJ2-6	.	.	TRBV10-3	CAISEGPSGANVLTF	TGTGCCATCAGTGAAGGGCCCTCTGGGGCCAACGTCCTGACTTTC
TRBJ2-1	.	.	TRBV5-1	CASSFGSKGEQFF	TGCGCCAGCAGCTTTGGATCGAAGGGCGAGCAGTTCTTC
TRBJ1-1	TRBD1	.	TRBV5-1	CASSLEGGVPGRRSTEAFF	TGCGCCAGCAGCTTGGAAGGGGGCGTTCCGGGACGTCGGTCCACTGAAGCTTTCTTT
TRBJ2-1	TRBD1	.	TRBV28	CASTTPTGTDEQFF	TGTGCCAGCACCACCCCGACAGGGACGGATGAGCAGTTCTTC
TRBJ2-1	.	.	TRBV5-1	CASSYSYEQFF	TGCGCCAGCAGCTACTCGTATGAGCAGTTCTTC
TRBJ2-2	.	.	TRBV29-1	CNRRDGNTGELFF	TGCAACCGACGGGACGGTAACACCGGGGAGCTGTTTTTT
TRBJ2-7	.	few	TRBV5-1	CASSLGQLTYEQYF	TGCGCCAGCAGCTTGGGACAGCTCACCTACGAGCAGTACTTC
TRBJ2-7	.	few	TRBV5-1	CASSQQGGREQYF	TGCGCCAGCAGCCAGCAGGGGGGGCGAGAGCAGTACTTC
TRBJ1-2	.	few	TRBV28	CASRQGPEGSNYGYTF	TGTGCCAGCAGACAGGGCCCCGAAGGTTCTAACTATGGCTACACCTTC
TRBJ2-3	.	.	TRBV7-2	CASSLNWGLNTDTQYF	TGTGCCAGCAGCTTAAATTGGGGGCTAAACACAGATACGCAGTATTTT
TRBJ1-1	.	few	TRBV7-2	CASSLESGDIGTEAFF	TGTGCCAGCAGCTTAGAAAGCGGTGACATAGGCACTGAAGCTTTCTTT
TRBJ2-3	TRBD1	.	TRBV6-5	CASSYELGMDRSTDTQYF	TGTGCCAGCAGTTACGAGCTGGGAATGGACAGGTCCACAGATACGCAGTATTTT
TRBJ2-7	TRBD2	.	TRBV27	CASSLGLATTYEQYF	TGTGCCAGCTCCCTCGGACTAGCGACAACCTACGAGCAGTACTTC
TRBJ2-7	.	.	TRBV28	CASSTVGGPSYEQYF	TGTGCCAGCAGCACCGTGGGGGGCCCCTCCTACGAGCAGTACTTC
TRBJ2-3	TRBD2	few	TRBV24-1	CATSDPSAGVADTQYF	TGTGCCACCAGTGACCCTTCAGCGGGAGTGGCAGATACGCAGTATTTT
TRBJ2-1	TRBD2	few	TRBV28	CASSSRLLAGYNEQFF	TGTGCCAGCAGTTCAAGGTTACTAGCGGGGTACAATGAGCAGTTCTTC